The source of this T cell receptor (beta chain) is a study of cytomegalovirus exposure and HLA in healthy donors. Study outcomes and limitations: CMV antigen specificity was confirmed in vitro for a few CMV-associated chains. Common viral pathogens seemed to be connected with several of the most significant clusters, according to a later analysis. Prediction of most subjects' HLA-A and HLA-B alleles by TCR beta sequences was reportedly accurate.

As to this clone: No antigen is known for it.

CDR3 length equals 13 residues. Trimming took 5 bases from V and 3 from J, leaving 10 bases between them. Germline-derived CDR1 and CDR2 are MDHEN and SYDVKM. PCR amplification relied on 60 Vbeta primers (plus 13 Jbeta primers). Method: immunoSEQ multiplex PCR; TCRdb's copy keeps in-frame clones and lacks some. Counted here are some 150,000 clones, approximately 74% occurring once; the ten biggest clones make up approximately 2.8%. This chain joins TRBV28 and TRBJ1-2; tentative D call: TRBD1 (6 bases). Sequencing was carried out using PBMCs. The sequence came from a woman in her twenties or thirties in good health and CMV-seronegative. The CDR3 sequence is CASSPGDHYGYTF. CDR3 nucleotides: TGTGCCAGCAGTCCAGGGGACCACTATGGCTACACCTTC.